The following is a T cell receptor beta chain sequence with its context. The data are from a study of patients and donors after allogeneic stem cell transplantation. MiXCR was run by TCRdb on the RT-PCR reads, yielding one entry per CDR3 protein. The sample has about 410,000 distinct CDR3 sequences, roughly 17% seen once. With V trimmed by 5 bases and J by 0 bases, 8 bases remained unmatched. CDR1 SGHVS and CDR2 FQNEAQ come from the germline V gene. The CDR3 has 16 residues. The chain employs TRBV7-8 and TRBJ2-3; 7 positions match TRBD1. This TCR came from a human donor who was either an allogeneic HSCT recipient or a stem cell or donor lymphocyte infusion donor (not recorded which). It is not recorded whose cells these are; they may come from a transplant donor. Sequenced sample: blood, either unsorted or a sorted T cell fraction (not recorded which). CDR3 DNA sequence: TGTGCCAGCAGCCCCTCCGACAGGGACAGCACAGATACGCAGTATTTT. Translated: CASSPSDRDSTDTQYF.